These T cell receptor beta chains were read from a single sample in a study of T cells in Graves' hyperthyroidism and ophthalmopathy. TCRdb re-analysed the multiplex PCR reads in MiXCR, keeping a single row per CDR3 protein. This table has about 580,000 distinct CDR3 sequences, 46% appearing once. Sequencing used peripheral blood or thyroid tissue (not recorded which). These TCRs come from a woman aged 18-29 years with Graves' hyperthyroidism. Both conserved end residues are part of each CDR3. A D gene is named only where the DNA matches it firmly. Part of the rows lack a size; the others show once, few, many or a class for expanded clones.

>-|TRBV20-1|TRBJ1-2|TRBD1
CSARVTGANYGYTF
TGCAGTGCTAGGGTGACAGGGGCCAACTATGGCTACACCTTC
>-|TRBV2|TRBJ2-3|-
CASSYLRERADTQYF
TGTGCCAGCAGTTACCTCCGGGAGAGGGCAGATACGCAGTATTTT
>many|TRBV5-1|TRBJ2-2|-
CASSTGERTGELFF
TGCGCCAGCAGTACGGGGGAGAGGACCGGGGAGCTGTTTTTT
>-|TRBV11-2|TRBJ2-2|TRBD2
CASSLRLAGLHWDEQFF
TGTGCCAGCAGCTTGCGACTAGCGGGACTCCATTGGGATGAGCAGTTTTTT
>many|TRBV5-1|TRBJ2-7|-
CASSPRDAGYEQYF
TGCGCCAGCAGCCCCCGGGATGCGGGCTACGAGCAGTACTTC
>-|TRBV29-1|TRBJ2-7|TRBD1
CSVPRGLRPSYEQYF
TGCAGCGTCCCGAGGGGGCTGCGCCCATCCTACGAGCAGTACTTC
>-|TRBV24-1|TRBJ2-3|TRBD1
CATSDLGPGQDSTDTQYF
TGTGCCACCAGTGATTTAGGACCGGGACAGGATAGCACAGATACGCAGTATTTT
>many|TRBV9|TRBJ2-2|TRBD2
CASSLTGLAATSNTGELFF
TGTGCCAGCAGCCTCACTGGACTAGCGGCAACCTCGAACACCGGGGAGCTGTTTTTT
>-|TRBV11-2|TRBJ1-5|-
CASSLFGAETQHF
TGTGCCAGCAGCCTCTTCGGGGCAGAGACCCAGCATTTT
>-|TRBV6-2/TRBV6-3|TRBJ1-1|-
CASSYGSRLMNTEAFF
TGTGCCAGCAGTTATGGGAGTAGGTTGATGAACACTGAAGCTTTCTTT
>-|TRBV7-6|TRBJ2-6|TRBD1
CASSLESGTGDSGANVLTF
TGTGCCAGCAGCTTGGAATCCGGGACAGGGGACTCTGGGGCCAACGTCCTGACTTTC
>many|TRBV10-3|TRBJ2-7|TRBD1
CAILGPTGTGGAQYEQYF
TGTGCCATCCTCGGACCAACCGGGACAGGGGGCGCTCAGTACGAGCAGTACTTC
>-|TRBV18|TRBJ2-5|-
CASSPTDPRYQETQYF
TGTGCCAGCTCACCGACAGACCCAAGGTACCAAGAGACCCAGTACTTC
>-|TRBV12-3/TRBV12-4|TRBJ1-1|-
CASSHYGGNTEAFF
TGTGCCAGCAGTCACTATGGGGGGAACACTGAAGCTTTCTTT
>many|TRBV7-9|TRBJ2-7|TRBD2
CASSLGMGLADYEQYF
TGTGCCAGCAGCTTAGGCATGGGACTAGCGGACTACGAGCAGTACTTC
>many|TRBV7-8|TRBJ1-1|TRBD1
CASSLTGTGLTEAFF
TGTGCCAGCAGCTTAACCGGGACAGGGCTTACTGAAGCTTTCTTT
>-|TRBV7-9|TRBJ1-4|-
CASSPPGNNEKLFF
TGTGCCAGCAGCCCCCCCGGTAACAATGAAAAACTGTTTTTT
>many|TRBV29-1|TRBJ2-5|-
CSAERTVQETQYF
TGCAGCGCCGAGCGGACAGTCCAAGAGACCCAGTACTTC
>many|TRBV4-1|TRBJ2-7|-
CASSQGLQGGSYEQYF
TGCGCCAGCAGCCAAGGGTTACAGGGAGGTTCCTACGAGCAGTACTTC
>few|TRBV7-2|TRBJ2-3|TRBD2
CASSLVLGGPRDTQYF
TGTGCCAGCAGCTTAGTTTTGGGAGGGCCTCGGGATACGCAGTATTTT
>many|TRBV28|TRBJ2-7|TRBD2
CATSGLARSYEQYF
TGTGCCACCTCTGGACTAGCAAGATCCTACGAGCAGTACTTC
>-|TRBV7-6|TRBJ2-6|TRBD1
CASSFRDSTGANVLTF
TGTGCCAGCAGCTTCCGGGACAGCACTGGGGCCAACGTCCTGACTTTC
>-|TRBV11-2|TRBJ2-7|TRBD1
CASLDGTGGYNEQYF
TGTGCCAGCCTTGACGGGACAGGGGGCTACAATGAGCAGTACTTC
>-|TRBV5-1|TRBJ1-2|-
CASSPGTSNYTF
TGCGCCAGCAGCCCCGGGACTTCTAACTACACCTTC
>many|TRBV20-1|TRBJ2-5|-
CSARGRQETQYF
TGCAGTGCTAGAGGGCGCCAAGAGACCCAGTACTTC
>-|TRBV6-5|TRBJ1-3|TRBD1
CASSYTTGEDTIYF
TGTGCCAGCAGTTACACGACAGGGGAGGACACCATATATTTT
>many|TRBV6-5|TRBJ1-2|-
CASSGWTTNYGYTF
TGTGCCAGCAGTGGATGGACAACTAACTATGGCTACACCTTC
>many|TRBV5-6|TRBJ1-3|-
CASSGGPNSGNTIYF
TGTGCCAGCAGCGGGGGACCGAACTCTGGAAACACCATATATTTT
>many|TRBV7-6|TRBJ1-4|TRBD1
CASSFTGGRGEKLFF
TGTGCCAGCAGCTTCACAGGGGGCAGAGGTGAAAAACTGTTTTTT
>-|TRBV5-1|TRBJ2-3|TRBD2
CASSLVTSGTDTQYF
TGTGCCAGCAGCTTAGTTACTAGCGGGACAGATACGCAGTATTTT
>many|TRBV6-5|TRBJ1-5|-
CASSDRQAGGNQPQHF
TGTGCCAGCAGTGACCGACAGGCGGGGGGCAATCAGCCCCAGCATTTT
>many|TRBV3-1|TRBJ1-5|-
CASSQGGQPQHF
TGTGCCAGCAGCCAGGGAGGTCAGCCCCAGCATTTT
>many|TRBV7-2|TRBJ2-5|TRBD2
CASSPRGSGRETQYF
TGTGCCAGCAGCCCCCGCGGTAGCGGGAGAGAGACCCAGTACTTC
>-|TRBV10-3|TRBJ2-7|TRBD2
CATYEQREGEQYF
TGTGCCACCTATGAGCAGCGGGAGGGCGAGCAGTACTTC
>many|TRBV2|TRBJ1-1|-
CASRRGSEAFF
TGTGCCAGCAGGAGAGGGTCTGAAGCTTTCTTT
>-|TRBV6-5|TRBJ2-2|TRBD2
CASIQTSGATNTGELLF
TGTGCCAGCATCCAGACTAGCGGAGCGACGAACACCGGGGAGCTGCTTTTT
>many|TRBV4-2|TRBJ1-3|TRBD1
CASSQGTDPYLLSGRNTIYF
TGTGCCAGCAGCCAGGGGACAGACCCATATTTACTCTCTGGACGAAACACCATATATTTT
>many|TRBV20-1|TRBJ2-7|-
CSARVTSRAAYEQYF
TGCAGTGCTAGAGTCACTAGCCGGGCGGCCTACGAGCAGTACTTC
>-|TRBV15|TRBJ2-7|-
CATSRGADQDTGELYF
TGTGCCACCAGCAGAGGAGCCGATCAAGACACCGGGGAGCTGTACTTC
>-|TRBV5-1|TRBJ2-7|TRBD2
CASSSGSVEQYF
TGCGCCAGCAGTAGCGGGAGTGTCGAGCAGTACTTC
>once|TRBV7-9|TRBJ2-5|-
CASSLDREGRRQETQYF
TGTGCCAGCAGCCTCGACAGGGAAGGGAGGCGGCAAGAGACCCAGTACTTC
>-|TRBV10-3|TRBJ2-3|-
CAISESILGANTDTQYF
TGTGCCATCAGTGAGTCGATTTTGGGGGCGAACACTGATACGCAGTATTTT
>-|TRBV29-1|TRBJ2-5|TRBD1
CSAGTGQDGGTSDF
TGCAGCGCTGGGACAGGCCAAGACGGAGGGACCAGTGACTTC
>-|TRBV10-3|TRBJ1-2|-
CAISDRPSSGGVNGYTF
TGTGCCATCAGTGATAGGCCGAGCTCCGGGGGAGTAAATGGCTACACCTTC
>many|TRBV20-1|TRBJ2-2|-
CSARRSPTGELFF
TGCAGTGCTAGACGCAGCCCCACCGGGGAGCTGTTTTTT
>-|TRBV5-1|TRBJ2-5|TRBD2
CASSPLAGEYETQYF
TGCGCCAGCAGCCCACTAGCGGGAGAGTATGAGACCCAGTACTTC
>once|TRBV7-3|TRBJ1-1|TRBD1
CASSLDRGRSEAFF
TGTGCCAGCAGCTTAGACAGGGGCAGGAGTGAAGCTTTCTTT
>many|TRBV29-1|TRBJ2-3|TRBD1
CSAQGDLSTDTQYF
TGCAGCGCCCAGGGGGACCTAAGCACAGATACGCAGTATTTT
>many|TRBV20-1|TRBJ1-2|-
CSARVTGSSGGYTF
TGCAGTGCTAGAGTTACAGGGTCGTCGGGTGGCTACACCTTC
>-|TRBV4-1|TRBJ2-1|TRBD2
CASSPLAGTEQFF
TGCGCCAGCAGCCCGCTAGCGGGAACTGAGCAGTTCTTC
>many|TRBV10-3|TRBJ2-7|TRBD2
CAISAVWREGSSYEQYF
TGTGCCATCAGTGCGGTTTGGCGGGAGGGGTCCTCCTACGAGCAGTACTTC
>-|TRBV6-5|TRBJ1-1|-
CASSYSGEAFF
TGTGCCAGCAGTTACTCGGGAGAAGCTTTCTTT
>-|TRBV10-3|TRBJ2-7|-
CASTLEGGELDHHEQYF
TGTGCCAGCACCCTCGAGGGGGGCGAACTAGACCACCACGAGCAGTACTTC
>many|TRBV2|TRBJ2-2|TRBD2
CASSERAGVYGELFF
TGTGCCAGCAGTGAAAGAGCGGGAGTGTACGGGGAGCTGTTTTTT
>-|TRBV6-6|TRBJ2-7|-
CASSYSQGLEQYF
TGTGCCAGCAGTTACTCACAGGGTCTCGAGCAGTACTTC
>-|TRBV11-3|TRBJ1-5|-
CASRTTGTPQHF
TGTGCCAGCAGAACGACCGGGACGCCCCAGCATTTT
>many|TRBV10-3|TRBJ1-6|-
CAIKDSPRNSPLHF
TGTGCCATCAAGGACAGCCCTCGAAATTCACCCCTCCACTTT
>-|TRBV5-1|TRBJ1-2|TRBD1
CASKEGASSYGYTF
TGCGCCAGCAAGGAGGGGGCCTCCAGTTATGGCTACACCTTC
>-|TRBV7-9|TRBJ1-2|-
CASSYSGSLHYGYTF
TGTGCCAGCAGCTATAGCGGGAGTTTACACTATGGCTACACCTTC